These T cell receptor beta chains were read from a single sample in a study of T cell responses to AZD1222 COVID-19 vaccine. TCRdb's table, derived via immunoSEQ multiplex PCR, lists solely in-frame clones and lacks some. The table has approximately 150,000 clones, approximately 89% seen once. The specimen was peripheral blood, collected on day 0 of AZD1222 vaccination. The receptors derive from an adult in good health. The CDR3 runs from the conserved cysteine through the conserved F or W. Each record gives: J gene, V gene, D gene, clone size, CDR3 protein, CDR3 DNA. A D gene is named only where the DNA matches it firmly. The size entry is marked missing in some rows and otherwise reads once, few, many or a size class.

J gene: TRBJ2-1
V gene: TRBV29-1
D gene: -
clone size: -
CDR3 protein: CSVEWMGEPYNEQFF
CDR3 DNA: TGCAGCGTTGAATGGATGGGGGAACCCTACAATGAGCAGTTCTTC

J gene: TRBJ1-5
V gene: TRBV6-4
D gene: -
clone size: -
CDR3 protein: CASSQEPGLSNQPQHF
CDR3 DNA: TGTGCCAGCAGCCAAGAACCGGGACTGAGCAATCAGCCCCAGCATTTT

J gene: TRBJ2-7
V gene: TRBV5-1
D gene: TRBD1
clone size: -
CDR3 protein: CASRRGTGAYEQYF
CDR3 DNA: TGCGCCAGCAGGCGGGGGACAGGGGCCTACGAGCAGTACTTC

J gene: TRBJ1-4
V gene: TRBV27
D gene: -
clone size: -
CDR3 protein: CASSLGRTEEKLFF
CDR3 DNA: TGTGCCAGCAGTTTAGGCCGGACTGAGGAAAAACTGTTTTTT

J gene: TRBJ1-2
V gene: TRBV12-3/TRBV12-4
D gene: -
clone size: -
CDR3 protein: CASSPVGGYTF
CDR3 DNA: TGTGCCAGCAGTCCGGTGGGCGGCTACACCTTC

J gene: TRBJ1-1
V gene: TRBV9
D gene: TRBD1
clone size: -
CDR3 protein: CASSADRAGYAFF
CDR3 DNA: TGTGCCAGCAGCGCTGACAGGGCGGGATACGCTTTCTTT

J gene: TRBJ2-7
V gene: TRBV18
D gene: TRBD1
clone size: once
CDR3 protein: CASSPPTGLSYEQYF
CDR3 DNA: TGTGCCAGCTCACCACCGACAGGGCTCTCCTACGAGCAGTACTTC

J gene: TRBJ2-7
V gene: TRBV27
D gene: -
clone size: -
CDR3 protein: CASSFVGARYEQYF
CDR3 DNA: TGTGCCAGCAGTTTCGTAGGGGCGCGGTACGAGCAGTACTTC

J gene: TRBJ2-3
V gene: TRBV27
D gene: TRBD2
clone size: -
CDR3 protein: CASSGHGGSGRGSDTQYF
CDR3 DNA: TGTGCCAGCAGCGGCCACGGGGGGAGCGGGAGAGGGTCAGATACGCAGTATTTT

J gene: TRBJ1-1
V gene: TRBV30
D gene: -
clone size: -
CDR3 protein: CAWDLTENTEAFF
CDR3 DNA: TGTGCCTGGGACCTCACTGAGAACACTGAAGCTTTCTTT

J gene: TRBJ1-1
V gene: TRBV5-1
D gene: -
clone size: -
CDR3 protein: CASSLIGLNTEAFF
CDR3 DNA: TGCGCCAGCAGCTTGATCGGCTTGAACACTGAAGCTTTCTTT

J gene: TRBJ2-5
V gene: TRBV5-4
D gene: -
clone size: -
CDR3 protein: CASSGRGQVQETQYF
CDR3 DNA: TGTGCCAGCAGCGGGAGGGGACAGGTACAAGAGACCCAGTACTTC

J gene: TRBJ1-2
V gene: TRBV5-1
D gene: -
clone size: -
CDR3 protein: CASSSDSNYGYTF
CDR3 DNA: TGCGCCAGCAGCTCGGACAGTAACTATGGCTACACCTTC

J gene: TRBJ1-1
V gene: TRBV29-1
D gene: -
clone size: -
CDR3 protein: CSVERQENTEAFF
CDR3 DNA: TGCAGCGTTGAACGGCAGGAGAACACTGAAGCTTTCTTT

J gene: TRBJ1-1
V gene: TRBV10-2
D gene: -
clone size: -
CDR3 protein: CASLFARPGRNGRRAFF
CDR3 DNA: TGCGCCAGCCTCTTTGCACGGCCGGGACGAAACGGACGGAGGGCTTTCTTT

J gene: TRBJ1-4
V gene: TRBV30
D gene: TRBD1
clone size: -
CDR3 protein: CAWRTFRGGGSTNEKLFF
CDR3 DNA: TGTGCCTGGAGGACGTTCCGAGGGGGCGGCTCAACTAATGAAAAACTGTTTTTT

J gene: TRBJ2-7
V gene: TRBV19
D gene: -
clone size: -
CDR3 protein: CASSIPNEKGAYEQYF
CDR3 DNA: TGTGCCAGTAGTATACCTAACGAGAAGGGTGCCTACGAGCAGTACTTC

J gene: TRBJ1-6
V gene: TRBV11-3
D gene: -
clone size: -
CDR3 protein: CASSYQHSSYNSPLHF
CDR3 DNA: TGTGCCAGCAGCTACCAACATAGCTCCTATAATTCACCCCTCCACTTT

J gene: TRBJ1-2
V gene: TRBV5-1
D gene: -
clone size: -
CDR3 protein: CASSSQGANYGYTF
CDR3 DNA: TGCGCCAGCAGCTCCCAGGGTGCTAACTATGGCTACACCTTC

J gene: TRBJ1-1
V gene: TRBV28
D gene: TRBD1
clone size: -
CDR3 protein: CATSGGGGRSTEAFF
CDR3 DNA: TGTGCCACCAGCGGAGGGGGCGGTCGTTCCACTGAAGCTTTCTTT

J gene: TRBJ2-1
V gene: TRBV7-3
D gene: -
clone size: -
CDR3 protein: CASSLGVLGRRFF
CDR3 DNA: TGTGCCAGCAGCTTGGGCGTTCTGGGTCGGCGGTTCTTC

J gene: TRBJ2-3
V gene: TRBV7-3
D gene: TRBD2
clone size: -
CDR3 protein: CASSLGTSATDTQYF
CDR3 DNA: TGTGCCAGCAGCTTAGGTACTAGCGCTACAGATACGCAGTATTTT